This T cell receptor (beta chain) is from a study of T cell responses to AZD1222 COVID-19 vaccine. Method: immunoSEQ multiplex PCR; TCRdb's copy keeps in-frame clones and lacks some. The data show fewer than 200,000 clones, approximately 92% seen once. V gave up 10 bases and J gave up 6 bases; unmatched junction bases: 13. Germline assignment: CDR1 WSHSY and CDR2 SAAADI. CDR3 length: 15 residues. This rearrangement joins TRBV10-2 to TRBJ2-1; 9 bases fit TRBD2. This TCR was sampled from an adult in good health. Source: peripheral blood, taken on day 0 of AZD1222 vaccination. The CDR3 loop reads CATGTSRKVSNEQFF. The CDR3 DNA is TGCGCCACCGGGACTAGCCGGAAAGTAAGCAATGAGCAGTTCTTC.